These 4 T cell receptor beta chains were all obtained from the same sample, sequenced in a study of beta chain features in type 1 diabetes. Expressed TCRB transcripts got sequenced, as all isolated RNA was reverse transcribed. TCRdb's copy holds only in-frame clones and misses some; the assay was immunoSEQ multiplex PCR. Of approximately 330,000 clones listed, about 10% are singletons. The sequencing input was naive CD4+ T cells from blood. The receptors were sampled from a woman aged 25-40 years in good health.

The V call is TRBV4-2, the J call TRBJ2-7; D possibly corresponds to TRBD1 (5 bases). The CDR3 is 15 residues long. The germline CDR1 and CDR2 sequences are LGHNA and YNFKEQ. Trimming took 1 base from V and 1 from J, leaving 11 bases between them. The CDR3 is CASSQGQGESYEQYF. CDR3 sequence (DNA): TGTGCCAGCAGCCAAGGCCAGGGTGAGTCCTACGAGCAGTACTTC.

This chain joins TRBV6-1 and TRBJ2-7; TRBD1 is a possible D gene (6 bases). V was shortened by 5 bases and J by 0 bases, with 11 bases between the two germline ends. CDR3 length equals 14 residues. CDR1 and CDR2 (germline): MNHNS, SASEGT. CDR3 region: CASSRQQGSYEQYF. The CDR3 region has the DNA TGTGCCAGCAGTAGACAACAGGGCTCCTACGAGCAGTACTTC.

The V and J genes are TRBV4-3 and TRBJ2-7, with D tentatively TRBD2 (5 bases). This CDR3 is 16 amino acids long. CDR1 and CDR2 (germline): LGHNA, YSLEER. V lost 0 bases, J lost 0 bases, and 12 bases lay in between. The DNA for the CDR3 is TGCGCCAGCAGCCAAGATTGGGCGGGTCTCTCCTACGAGCAGTACTTC. Protein: CASSQDWAGLSYEQYF.

This clone appeared a few times. Other DNA sequences within the sample encode an identical CDR3. The genes are TRBV18 and TRBJ1-4; D is possibly TRBD1 (6 bases). CDR3 length equals 15 residues. V was cut by 1 base and J by 3 bases, with 9 bases left in between. CDR1 and CDR2 (germline): KGHSH, LQKENI. CDR3 protein: CASSPRTGSNEKLFF. In nucleotides, the CDR3 is TGTGCCAGCTCACCACGCACAGGGTCTAATGAAAAACTGTTTTTT.